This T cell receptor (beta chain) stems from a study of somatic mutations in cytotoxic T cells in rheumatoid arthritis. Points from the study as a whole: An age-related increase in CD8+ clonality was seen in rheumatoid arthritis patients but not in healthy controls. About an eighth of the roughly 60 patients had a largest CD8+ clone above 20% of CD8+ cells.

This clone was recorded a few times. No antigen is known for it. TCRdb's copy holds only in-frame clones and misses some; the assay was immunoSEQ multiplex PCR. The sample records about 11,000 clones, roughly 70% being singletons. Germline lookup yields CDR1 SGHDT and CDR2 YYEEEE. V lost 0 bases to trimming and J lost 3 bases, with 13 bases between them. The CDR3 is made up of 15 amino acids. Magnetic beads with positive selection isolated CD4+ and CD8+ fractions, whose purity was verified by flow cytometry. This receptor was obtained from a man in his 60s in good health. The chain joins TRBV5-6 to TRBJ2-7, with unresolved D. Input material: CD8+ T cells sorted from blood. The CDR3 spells CASSLGIGLIYEQYF. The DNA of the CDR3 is TGTGCCAGCAGCTTGGGAATAGGGTTGATCTACGAGCAGTACTTC.